The 28 T cell receptor beta chains presented below share a single source sample, sequenced in a study of blood T cell repertoires in COVID-19. Some clones are missing from TCRdb's copy, which holds only in-frame ones; the method was immunoSEQ multiplex PCR. The sample has roughly 230,000 clones; about 88% are singletons. Sequencing was done on a sample of peripheral blood. The receptor set was obtained from a man between 65 and 85 years old with acute or convalescent COVID-19.

The chain is built from TRBV11-3 and TRBJ2-7; TRBD1 is a possible D gene (5 bases). The V and J ends lost 2 bases and 6 bases respectively, with 8 bases between them. Germline V CDR1 and CDR2: SGHNT, YENEEA. This CDR3 has 12 residues. The DNA for the CDR3 is TGTGCCAGCAGCTTACAGGGCGCCGAGCAGTACTTC. Protein: CASSLQGAEQYF.

The chain recombines TRBV7-8 with TRBJ1-2; D gene ambiguous. Trimming stripped 0 bases from V and 8 bases from J, with 10 bases between. This CDR3 is built from 13 residues. Germline V CDR1 and CDR2: SGHVS, FQNEAQ. The CDR3 DNA follows: TGTGCCAGCAGCTTAGCACTCACCATCGGCTACACCTTC. Protein product: CASSLALTIGYTF.

Regarding this clone: Since a much larger clone is just one base distant, this may be a read error. Other DNA sequences in the same sample also yield this CDR3. This chain uses TRBV6-4 with TRBJ2-1, with TRBD1 matching 8 bases. Per the germline V gene, CDR1 is MRHNA and CDR2 is SNTAGT. The CDR3 covers 13 residues. V lost 9 bases, J lost 9 bases, and 10 bases stayed unmatched. CDR3 amino acids: CASSLDRGGEQFF. The CDR3 nucleotides read TGTGCCAGTAGCCTCGACAGGGGCGGTGAGCAGTTCTTC.

This sequence joins TRBV7-3 and TRBJ2-2; maybe TRBD2 (5 bases). The CDR3 covers 17 residues. Germline-derived CDR1 and CDR2 are SGHTA and FQGTGA. Trimming cost V 5 bases and J 0 bases, with 16 bases left between them. Here the CDR3 reads CASSEDPTAANTGELFF. CDR3 in DNA: TGTGCCAGCAGCGAAGACCCAACAGCGGCGAACACCGGGGAGCTGTTTTTT.

As DNA, the CDR3 is TGCAGCGTTGATCTGGGACAGGGATGGACTGAAGCTTTCTTT. Its translation: CSVDLGQGWTEAFF. The J gene is TRBJ1-1, the V gene TRBV29-1, with 9 bases lining up with TRBD1. Germline V gives CDR1 SQVTM, CDR2 ANQGSEA. The CDR3 sequence is 14 residues long. The ends lost 3 bases at V and 5 bases at J; junction bases unmatched: 7.

This clone was observed a single time. The chain carries TRBV2 and TRBJ2-2; 8 bases fit TRBD1. The CDR3 consists of 18 residues. CDR1 and CDR2 (germline): SNHLY, FYNNEI. Germline trimming cut 2 bases from V and 1 base from J; bases unmatched to any gene: 9. The CDR3 spells CASSEFLTGAVNTGELFF. As DNA, the CDR3 is TGTGCCAGCAGTGAATTTTTGACAGGGGCCGTGAACACCGGGGAGCTGTTTTTT.

J is TRBJ2-2 and V is TRBV2, with 8 bases identical to TRBD2. Germline V gives CDR1 SNHLY, CDR2 FYNNEI. This CDR3 contains 16 residues. The V gene end was trimmed by 5 bases and the J gene end by 7 bases; junction bases not matched to a gene: 12. The CDR3: CASSLGGLVRFGELFF. CDR3 in DNA: TGTGCCAGCAGTCTCGGGGGACTAGTAAGGTTCGGGGAGCTGTTTTTT.

V usage is TRBV19 and J usage is TRBJ1-1, with 10 positions matching TRBD1. V shed 6 bases and J 7 bases; nucleotides not matched to a gene: 5. CDR1 and CDR2 (germline): LNHDA, SQIVND (reference sequence). The CDR3 extends over 13 amino acids. CDR3 region: CASRRQGALEAFF. The DNA for the CDR3 is TGTGCCAGTAGGCGACAGGGGGCTCTTGAAGCTTTCTTT.

Regarding this clone: One end of the junction varies from germline; a read error may be responsible. V gene TRBV18 combines with J gene TRBJ2-2; tentative D call: TRBD1 (6 bases). Germline values: CDR1 KGHSH, CDR2 LQKENI. The length of the CDR3 is 17 residues. The CDR3 nucleotides read TGTGCCAGCTCACACGCCCGGGCCTCCGGGGACACAGGGGAGCTGTTTTTT. Its translation: CASSHARASGDTGELFF. The full variable domain, its missing parts supplied by reference TRBV18 and TRBJ2-2, is NAGVMQNPRHLVRRRGQEARLRCSPMKGHSHVYWYRQLPEEGLKFMVYLQKENIIDESGMPKERFSAEFPKEGPSILRIQQVVRGDSAAYFCASSHARASGDTGELFFGEGSRLTVL.

The rearrangement links TRBV15 to TRBJ1-5, with D possibly being TRBD1 (6 bases). Between the trimmed V and J ends, which lost 8 bases and 7 bases, there was a span of 18 bases. The length of the CDR3 is 14 residues. Germline CDR1 LNHNV, CDR2 YYDKDF (reference sequence). The CDR3: CATGTLGGLQPQHF. CDR3 nucleotide sequence: TGTGCCACCGGCACCCTGGGGGGGCTACAGCCCCAGCATTTT.

The V gene is TRBV27, the J gene TRBJ1-2; 9 nucleotides align to TRBD1. Germline CDR1 and CDR2: MNHEY and SMNVEV (reference sequence). V was pared by 5 bases and J by 2 bases, with 12 bases of the junction left unmatched. The CDR3 runs to 17 residues. The CDR3 spells CASSPPPLTGGNYGYTF. The DNA of the CDR3 is TGTGCCAGCAGTCCACCCCCCCTGACAGGGGGGAACTATGGCTACACCTTC.

The chain combines TRBV5-5 with TRBJ1-2; TRBD1 aligns across 9 bases. V lost 4 bases to trimming and J lost 0 bases; unmatched junction nucleotides: 1. Germline V CDR1 and CDR2: SGHKS, YYEKEE (reference sequence). The CDR3 loop spans 14 amino acids. The CDR3 DNA sequence: TGTGCCAGCAGCCGGACAGGGGCTAACTATGGCTACACCTTC. This codes for CASSRTGANYGYTF.

In its sample, this clone was seen once. This chain links TRBV3-1 (or the pseudogene TRBV3-2) with TRBJ1-4; D might be TRBD1 (5 bases). V shed 6 bases and J shed 6 bases, with 20 bases lying between them. CDR3 size: 16 residues. The V gene's germline CDR1 is LGHDT and CDR2 YNNKEL (reference sequence). The CDR3 spells CASSRNLGEVDEKLFF. Here the CDR3 DNA reads TGTGCCAGCAGTCGCAACCTGGGGGAGGTTGATGAAAAACTGTTTTTT.

The chain is built from TRBV5-1 and TRBJ2-6; D not certain. V dropped 1 base and J dropped 0 bases, with 8 bases sitting between them. This CDR3 contains 16 residues. Germline V gene lookup returns CDR1 SGHRS and CDR2 YFSETQ. Written as DNA, the CDR3 is TGCGCCAGCAGCTTGTTTATATACTCTGGGGCCAACGTCCTGACTTTC. This gives the protein CASSLFIYSGANVLTF.

The chain combines TRBV27 with TRBJ2-7; weak D call: TRBD2 (6 bases). The CDR3 runs 14 residues. Looked up from germline, CDR1 is MNHEY and CDR2 is SMNVEV (reference sequence). V dropped 6 bases and J dropped 3 bases, with 15 bases sitting between them. The chain's CDR3 is CASSPGERVYEQYF. Here the CDR3 DNA reads TGTGCCAGCAGCCCGGGGGAACGTGTCTACGAGCAGTACTTC.

This clone was detected once. The chain has TRBV2 and TRBJ1-1; D unresolved. CDR1 is SNHLY and CDR2 is FYNNEI in the germline V gene. The CDR3 is 13 amino acids. V was cut by 4 bases and J by 3 bases, with 9 bases left in between. Written as DNA, the CDR3 is TGTGCCAGCAGTGGGGTGAGCGACACTGAAGCTTTCTTT. The encoded protein is CASSGVSDTEAFF.

This rearrangement joins TRBV13 to TRBJ1-6; D not resolved. The germline CDR1 and CDR2 sequences are PRHDT and FYEKMQ (reference sequence). The CDR3 is made up of 17 amino acids. V was shortened by 3 bases and J by 7 bases, with 19 bases between the two germline ends. The CDR3 spells CASSLGGQGIANSPLHF. The CDR3 DNA sequence: TGTGCCAGCAGCTTGGGAGGGCAAGGGATAGCAAATTCACCCCTCCACTTT.

The chain uses TRBV5-1 and TRBJ1-2, with 7 bases fitting TRBD1. This CDR3 has 13 residues. The germline V gene has CDR1 SGHRS and CDR2 YFSETQ. The V and J ends lost 4 bases and 8 bases, in that order; junction bases with no gene match: 8. CDR3 region: CASSEGGGWGYTF. In DNA, the CDR3 is TGCGCCAGCAGCGAAGGGGGCGGTTGGGGCTACACCTTC.

This chain links TRBV18 with TRBJ1-6; TRBD1 matches 7 bases. Per the germline V gene, CDR1 is KGHSH and CDR2 is LQKENI. J was trimmed by 6 bases and V by 4 bases; bases with no gene match: 6. The CDR3 extends over 15 amino acids. The CDR3 nucleotides read TGTGCCAGCTCACGACAGGGAGGCAGTAATTCACCCCTCCACTTT. It translates to CASSRQGGSNSPLHF.

V and J are TRBV6-1 and TRBJ1-1; no definite D call. The germline gives CDR1 MNHNS, CDR2 SASEGT. The CDR3 is made up of 15 amino acids. Deletions cut 0 bases from V and 5 bases from J, with 13 bases between. CDR3 sequence reads: CASSEAVTVGTEAFF. CDR3 DNA sequence: TGTGCCAGCAGTGAAGCGGTTACTGTCGGGACTGAAGCTTTCTTT.

The chain joins TRBV7-9 to TRBJ2-1; 13 bases fit TRBD2. This CDR3 has 16 residues. Germline CDR1 reads SEHNR; CDR2 reads FQNEAQ (reference sequence). V trimming: 4 bases; J trimming: 4 bases; junction bases outside the gene matches: 4. The CDR3 coding sequence is TGTGCCAGCAGCTCTGGACTAGCGGGAGCTTACAATGAGCAGTTCTTC. This sequence encodes CASSSGLAGAYNEQFF.

This chain connects TRBV18 to TRBJ1-6, with D possibly being TRBD1 (6 bases). This CDR3 has 16 amino acids. From germline, CDR1 is KGHSH and CDR2 LQKENI. The V and J ends lost 2 bases and 7 bases respectively, with 15 bases between them. For the CDR3, the DNA is TGTGCCAGCTCACCAGGAGTAACAGGGCCAAATTCACCCCTCCACTTT. Protein product: CASSPGVTGPNSPLHF.

This clone has a single count. This chain connects TRBV12-3 or TRBV12-4 to TRBJ1-1; TRBD1 is a possible D gene (6 bases). V was trimmed by 3 bases and J by 8 bases, leaving 10 bases between them. The CDR3 runs to 12 residues. The CDR3, as DNA: TGTGCCAGCAGTTTTACAGGGATGGAAGCTTTCTTT. Its translation is CASSFTGMEAFF.

The rearrangement joins TRBV12-5 to TRBJ1-5; D remains ambiguous. Germline lookup yields CDR1 LGHNT and CDR2 FRNRAP. The CDR3 loop spans 15 amino acids. V lost 7 bases and J lost 3, with 16 bases in between. In nucleotides, the CDR3 is TGTGCTAGTGCCCCTAGTTCCACTTCCAATCAGCCCCAGCATTTT. The encoded protein is CASAPSSTSNQPQHF. Full variable domain (remainder filled in from reference TRBV12-5 and TRBJ1-5): DARVTQTPRHKVTEMGQEVTMRCQPILGHNTVFWYRQTMMQGLELLAYFRNRAPLDDSGMPKDRFSAEMPDATLATLKIQPSEPRDSAVYFCASAPSSTSNQPQHFGDGTRLSIL.

The rearrangement uses TRBV4-1 and TRBJ1-1; 8 bases are a match to TRBD1. This CDR3 spans 17 amino acids. The V gene end was trimmed by 0 bases and the J gene end by 3 bases; junction bases not matched to a gene: 9. Germline loops: CDR1 MGHRA, CDR2 YSYEKL. In DNA form, the CDR3 reads TGCGCCAGCAGCCAAGATCCAGCCGGGACAGGATACACTGAAGCTTTCTTT. Translating it yields CASSQDPAGTGYTEAFF.

The rearrangement uses TRBV7-6 and TRBJ2-5, with 7 nucleotides matching TRBD1. Germline CDR1 reads SGHVS; CDR2 reads FNYEAQ. This CDR3 comprises 18 residues. Unmatched junction bases numbered 17, after V lost 4 bases and J lost 3 bases. The CDR3 sequence is CASSSLNPTWDSKETQYF. The DNA of the CDR3 is TGTGCCAGCAGCTCCCTGAACCCGACTTGGGACAGTAAAGAGACCCAGTACTTC.

The V and J genes are TRBV7-6 and TRBJ1-1; D is unresolved. Looked up from germline, CDR1 is SGHVS and CDR2 is FNYEAQ. The CDR3 has 16 residues. V lost 5 bases to trimming and J lost 0 bases, with 16 bases between them. The CDR3: CASSLQAGGMNTEAFF. CDR3 sequence (DNA): TGTGCCAGCAGCCTTCAAGCTGGAGGGATGAACACTGAAGCTTTCTTT.

Only one count was recorded for this clone. The chain uses TRBV28 and TRBJ1-5; D is uncertain. Germline values: CDR1 MDHEN, CDR2 SYDVKM. This CDR3 has 13 residues. Trimming shortened V by 2 bases and J by 5 bases, and 7 bases separated the two germline ends. CDR3 sequence (DNA): TGTGCCAGCAGTTTACCTAAGTATCAGCCCCAGCATTTT. It codes for CASSLPKYQPQHF. The whole variable domain, remainder taken from reference TRBV28 and TRBJ1-5, is DVKVTQSSRYLVKRTGEKVFLECVQDMDHENMFWYRQDPGLGLRLIYFSYDVKMKEKGDIPEGYSVSREKKERFSLILESASTNQTSMYLCASSLPKYQPQHFGDGTRLSIL.